This T cell receptor beta chain is from a study of chemoradiotherapy in HPV16-positive cancers. Study conclusions and caveats: The functional HPV-specific definition rests on just a couple of HPV16-positive patients. Candidate HPV-specific clones and E7-related TCR motifs grew in tumor during treatment. Better recurrence-free survival went with HPV-responsive T-cell expansion in HPV16-positive patients.

Clones were sequenced by immunoSEQ multiplex PCR, and TCRdb holds only the in-frame ones, with some missing. The sample lists 7,000 or so clones; more than 60% were seen once. As regards this clone: Its target is not known.

CDR1 and CDR2 (germline): SGHNT, YYREEE (reference sequence). The V end lost 4 bases, the J end lost 6 bases, and 14 bases lay between the germline ends. This CDR3 is built from 15 residues. The TCR was taken from a human donor with HPV-associated anogenital cancer. The chain links TRBV5-4 to TRBJ1-6, with D possibly TRBD1 on 5 matching bases. This material was obtained from a patient who underwent chemoradiotherapy. DNA for the CDR3: TGTGCCAGCAGCCCGGGGGGGGGAGGTAATTCACCCCTCCACTTT. Translation: CASSPGGGGNSPLHF.